The present TCR beta chain was sequenced within a study of T cell changes during pregnancy in multiple sclerosis (dated by TCRdb to about 2019). For the study in its entirety: The study examined how the T cell repertoire changed over the course of pregnancy in women with multiple sclerosis.

Libraries were built with the immunoSEQ multiplex PCR assay. Imported from immuneACCESS, the table was reduced by TCRdb to in-frame sequences with V and J called. These copies leave out some clones; in studies compared against another copy, an unresolved V gene accounts for under half, and the cause of the remainder is not known. Across this sample there are 25,000 to 35,000 clones, with 90% seen only once. The ten largest clones represent about 4.5% of the sample. A note on this clone: Its antigen has not been determined. No much larger clonotype is one base removed from it; base qualities were not supplied.

The sample here was CD8+ T cells from peripheral blood mononuclear cells, taken in the second trimester of pregnancy. This receptor was taken from a female donor with multiple sclerosis, enrolled in a pregnancy study.

The sequenced DNA is TGCAGCGTTGAGGCAGGGCACTACGAGCAGTACTTC. It encodes CSVEAGHYEQYF. The sequence links TRBV29-1 to TRBJ2-7; possibly the D gene is TRBD1, per 5 matching bases. V is clipped by 3 bases and J by 3 bases, and the sequence between their germline boundaries is 9 bases long. Inclusive of the bounding cysteine and phenylalanine, the CDR3 is 12 residues long. Solely the CDR3 DNA is kept, with 36 bases framed from the first base. From a lookup of the germline V gene, CDR1 and CDR2 are SQVTM and ANQGSEA.